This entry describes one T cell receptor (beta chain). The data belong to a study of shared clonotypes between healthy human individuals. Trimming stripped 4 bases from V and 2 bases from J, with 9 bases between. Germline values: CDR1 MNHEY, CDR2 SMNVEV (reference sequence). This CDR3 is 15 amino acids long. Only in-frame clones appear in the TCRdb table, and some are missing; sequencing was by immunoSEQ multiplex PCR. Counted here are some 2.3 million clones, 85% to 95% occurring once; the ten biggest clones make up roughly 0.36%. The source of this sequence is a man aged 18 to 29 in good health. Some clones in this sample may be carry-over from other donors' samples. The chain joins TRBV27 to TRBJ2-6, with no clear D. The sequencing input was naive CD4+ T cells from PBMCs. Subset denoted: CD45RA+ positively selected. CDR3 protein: CASSSTRAGANVLTF. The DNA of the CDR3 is TGTGCCAGCAGTTCTACAAGGGCTGGGGCCAACGTCCTGACTTTC.